This TCR beta chain was recovered during a study of molecular identifiers for immune sequencing clone quantification. The CDR3 totals 12 residues. The V end lost 6 bases, the J end lost 6 bases, and 12 bases lay between the germline ends. Germline V lookup: CDR1 WSHSY, CDR2 SAAADI. A single record per CDR3 protein comes from TCRdb applying MiXCR to the PCR reads. Of about 40,000 distinct CDR3 sequences in the sample, less than 20% were seen once. This clonotype has a count of ten or more. The sequence was obtained from a human donor in good health. Some libraries in this study had Jurkat cell RNA spiked in. The specimen was naive CD8+ T cells from blood, with Jurkat cell RNA spiked in. Subset described: FACS-sorted CD8+CD4-CCR7+CD45RA+ naive T cells. This chain links TRBV10-2 with TRBJ2-7, with D possibly matching TRBD1 (6 bases). CDR3 loop: CASRDTGSEQYF. CDR3 nucleotides: TGCGCCAGCAGAGACACAGGGAGCGAGCAGTACTTC.